This entry lists 16 T cell receptor beta chains sequenced from one sample in a study of tissue T cells after allogeneic stem cell transplantation. The assay was immunoSEQ multiplex PCR, and TCRdb's table has in-frame clones only and misses some. The sample consists of under 2,500 clones, about 75% of them appearing once. The sequencing used ileal tissue, collected at autopsy. Source of these receptors: a male patient aged 35-70 years with steroid-refractory graft-versus-host disease after an allogeneic stem cell transplant. Some T cells may be the graft donor's.

The chain is built from TRBV11-2 and TRBJ1-1, with D maybe TRBD1 (5 bases). The length of the CDR3 is 14 residues. Germline V lookup: CDR1 SGHAT, CDR2 FQNNGV. Trimming removed 2 bases at V and 10 bases at J, with 17 bases between. The CDR3 is CASSLMGQGARAFF. The CDR3 DNA follows: TGTGCCAGCAGCTTAATGGGGCAAGGGGCCCGAGCTTTCTTT.

This rearrangement joins TRBV2 to TRBJ2-3, with 14 bases fitting TRBD2. This CDR3 region has 15 residues. Germline V gene lookup returns CDR1 SNHLY and CDR2 FYNNEI. The V gene end was trimmed by 4 bases and the J gene end by 4 bases; junction bases not matched to a gene: 1. CDR3 residues: CASSGLAGGADTQYF. In DNA form, the CDR3 reads TGTGCCAGCAGTGGACTAGCGGGGGGGGCAGATACGCAGTATTTT. The complete variable domain, with remaining parts taken from reference TRBV2 and TRBJ2-3, reads EPEVTQTPSHQVTQMGQEVILRCVPISNHLYFYWYRQILGQKVEFLVSFYNNEISEKSEIFDDQFSVERPDGSNFTLKIRSTKLEDSAMYFCASSGLAGGADTQYFGPGTRLTVL.

This clone was observed once. This chain joins TRBV28 and TRBJ1-4; a weak D match, TRBD1 (6 bases). Germline V CDR1 and CDR2: MDHEN, SYDVKM. The CDR3 has 16 residues. V lost 10 bases and J lost 3, with 21 bases in between. The CDR3 loop is CATQGHPIPSNEKLFF. The CDR3 DNA reads as TGTGCCACCCAGGGACACCCGATACCCTCTAATGAAAAACTGTTTTTT. The variable domain in full, with the rest retrieved from reference TRBV28 and TRBJ1-4, is DVKVTQSSRYLVKRTGEKVFLECVQDMDHENMFWYRQDPGLGLRLIYFSYDVKMKEKGDIPEGYSVSREKKERFSLILESASTNQTSMYLCATQGHPIPSNEKLFFGSGTQLSVL.

The chain couples TRBV10-3 to TRBJ2-7, with 9 bases identical to TRBD2. The CDR3 contains 14 residues. Germline CDR1 ENHRY, CDR2 SYGVKD. V gave up 3 bases and J gave up 3 bases; unmatched junction bases: 3. CDR3 region: CAISEGRGGYEQYF. The DNA for the CDR3 is TGTGCCATCAGTGAAGGGCGGGGGGGCTACGAGCAGTACTTC.

The chain is built from TRBV24-1 and TRBJ1-2, with D possibly matching TRBD1 (5 bases). From germline, CDR1 is KGHDR and CDR2 SFDVKD. The CDR3 runs to 13 residues. Trimming removed 5 bases from V and 5 bases from J, with 11 bases in between. The CDR3 sequence: CATSATGEYGYTF. The CDR3 region has the DNA TGTGCCACCAGTGCCACAGGAGAATATGGCTACACCTTC.

V and J are TRBV25-1 and TRBJ1-3; D is possibly TRBD1 (6 bases). Trimming shortened V by 8 bases and J by 0 bases, and 8 bases separated the two germline ends. In germline, CDR1 is MGHDK, CDR2 SYGVNS. The CDR3 spans 13 residues. The CDR3 DNA is TGTGCCAGCCCGGACAGCTCTGGAAACACCATATATTTT. As protein: CASPDSSGNTIYF.

This chain connects TRBV19 to TRBJ2-2; TRBD2 matches at 7 bases. The CDR3 runs to 16 residues. The J segment lost 6 bases and the V segment lost 4 bases, leaving 11 bases of the junction unmatched. CDR1 is LNHDA, CDR2 SQIVND, per germline (reference sequence). The CDR3 spells CASSSGSGTNPGELFF. DNA of the CDR3: TGTGCCAGTAGTAGTGGGTCTGGGACTAATCCCGGGGAGCTGTTTTTT.

V usage is TRBV9 and J usage is TRBJ2-3, with 8 bases lining up with TRBD2. Germline assignment: CDR1 SGDLS and CDR2 YYNGEE. The J segment lost 4 bases and the V segment lost 3 bases, leaving 10 bases of the junction unmatched. CDR3 length: 16 residues. The CDR3 DNA reads TGTGCCAGCAGCGGCCGACTAGCGATGGGCCCAGATACGCAGTATTTT. Translated: CASSGRLAMGPDTQYF.

V gene TRBV18 combines with J gene TRBJ1-5; 7 nucleotides align to TRBD1. Germline CDR1 is KGHSH and CDR2 is LQKENI. Trimming took 6 bases from V and 5 from J; bases not matched to a gene: 4. The CDR3 totals 13 residues. CDR3 in DNA: TGTGCCAGCTCCCCCGACAGGGATCAGCCCCAGCATTTT. It specifies CASSPDRDQPQHF.

This clone occurred once. The rearrangement joins TRBV4-3 to TRBJ2-3, with TRBD2 matching 7 bases. The germline V gene encodes CDR1 LGHNA and CDR2 YSLEER. This CDR3 has 18 amino acids. V trimming: 0 bases; J trimming: 2 bases; junction bases outside the gene matches: 11. The DNA of the CDR3 is TGCGCCAGCAGCCAAGATCTCTCGGGAGGCGGTTTCACAGATACGCAGTATTTT. This translates into CASSQDLSGGGFTDTQYF.

The chain links TRBV3-1 (or the pseudogene TRBV3-2) to TRBJ1-2; unclear D gene. Germline lookup yields CDR1 LGHDT and CDR2 YNNKEL (reference sequence). With 1 base removed from V and 2 bases from J, the gap between germline ends came to 11 bases. The CDR3 runs 15 residues. The CDR3 region is CASSQGRITNYGYTF. The CDR3 DNA sequence: TGTGCCAGCAGCCAAGGGCGGATAACGAACTATGGCTACACCTTC.

By share, this clone counts as large. The V gene is TRBV27, the J gene TRBJ1-2; tentatively, D is TRBD1 (5 bases). The CDR3 spans 16 residues. Per the germline V gene, CDR1 is MNHEY and CDR2 is SMNVEV (reference sequence). V lost 3 bases and J 0 bases, leaving 14 bases between the germline ends. CDR3 in DNA: TGTGCCAGCAGTTTCGTCAGCTTGGGGGCTAACTATGGCTACACCTTC. Its translation: CASSFVSLGANYGYTF.

The genes are TRBV5-1 and TRBJ1-2; TRBD1 matches at 8 bases. CDR3 length: 14 residues. The V segment lost 4 bases and the J segment 4 bases; nucleotides outside the gene matches: 6. Per germline, CDR1 SGHRS and CDR2 YFSETQ. The CDR3 loop reads CASSQGAPGYGYTF. In nucleotides, the CDR3 is TGCGCCAGCAGCCAGGGGGCGCCCGGCTATGGCTACACCTTC.

The rearrangement links TRBV3-1 (or the pseudogene TRBV3-2) to TRBJ2-3; 11 positions agree with TRBD2. V was pared by 4 bases and J by 5 bases, with 11 bases of the junction left unmatched. Germline-derived CDR1 and CDR2 are LGHDT and YNNKEL (reference sequence). The CDR3 has 17 residues. The CDR3 sequence is CASSLLSGGAGGDTQYF. The CDR3, as DNA: TGTGCCAGCAGCCTGCTTAGCGGGGGGGCCGGTGGAGATACGCAGTATTTT.

The CDR3, as DNA: TGTGCCAGCAGCTTATCGATGGCCAATGAGCAGTTCTTC. Amino acid sequence: CASSLSMANEQFF. The chain recombines TRBV7-2 with TRBJ2-1; D not certain. The CDR3 length is 13 residues. Germline V lookup: CDR1 SGHTA, CDR2 FQGNSA. Trimming removed 2 bases from V and 6 bases from J, with 8 bases in between. The full variable domain, in which reference TRBV7-2 and TRBJ2-1 provide the parts outside the CDR3, is GAGVSQSPSNKVTEKGKDVELRCDPISGHTALYWYRQSLGQGLEFLIYFQGNSAPDKSGLPSDRFSAERTGGSVSTLTIQRTQQEDSAVYLCASSLSMANEQFFGPGTRLTVL.

This clone appeared once. This chain links TRBV5-6 with TRBJ2-7; D assignment may be TRBD1 or TRBD2 (5 bases each). From germline, CDR1 is SGHDT and CDR2 YYEEEE. The CDR3 contains 14 residues. Deletions cut 4 bases from V and 7 bases from J, with 18 bases between. The CDR3 DNA reads TGTGCCAGCAGCCCGGGACGGCCCACCTGGGAGCAGTACTTC. It translates to CASSPGRPTWEQYF.